This paragraph reports one T cell receptor beta chain. What the recovered Cohort 3 donors had was two negative PCRs, clearance, or symptom resolution. This record comes from a study of blood T cell repertoires in COVID-19. Across the study: The United States, Italy and Spain were the sources of the acute and convalescent COVID-19 samples.

Sequencing was performed with immunoSEQ multiplex PCR; in TCRdb, only in-frame clones are kept and a portion is missing. The repertoire includes more than 200,000 clones, under 90% of them detected once, and about 1.8% sits in the top ten. The sample consisted of PBMCs or T cells enriched from blood (not recorded which). The sequence was collected from a man between 60 and 75 years old who had recovered from COVID-19.

The CDR3 sequence is CASSYAVHSQPQHF. The CDR3 bases are TGTGCCAGCAGTTACGCTGTCCATAGTCAGCCCCAGCATTTT. The J gene is TRBJ1-5, the V gene TRBV6-5; D not resolved. V was shortened by 2 bases and J by 6 bases, with 11 bases between the two germline ends. Germline V gene data show CDR1 as MNHEY and CDR2 as SVGAGI. The CDR3 runs to 14 residues.